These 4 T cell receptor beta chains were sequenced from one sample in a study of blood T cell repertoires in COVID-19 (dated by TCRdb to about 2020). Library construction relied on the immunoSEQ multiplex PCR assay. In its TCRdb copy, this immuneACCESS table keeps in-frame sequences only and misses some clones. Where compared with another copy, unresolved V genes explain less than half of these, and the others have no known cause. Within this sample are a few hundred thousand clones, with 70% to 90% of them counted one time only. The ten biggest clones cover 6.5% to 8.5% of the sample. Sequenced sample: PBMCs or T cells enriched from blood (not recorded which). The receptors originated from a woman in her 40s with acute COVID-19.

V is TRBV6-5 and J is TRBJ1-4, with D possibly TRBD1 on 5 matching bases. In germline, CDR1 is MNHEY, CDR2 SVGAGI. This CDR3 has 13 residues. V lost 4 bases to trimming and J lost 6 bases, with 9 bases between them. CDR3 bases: TGTGCCAGCAGTTCGACGGGGGATGAAAAACTGTTTTTT. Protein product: CASSSTGDEKLFF.

The DNA of the CDR3 is TGTGCCAGCAGATTAACTGGGGGCGGCCAGCCCCAGCATTTT. It yields the protein CASRLTGGGQPQHF. This sequence joins TRBV28 and TRBJ1-5; possibly TRBD1 for D (6 bases). The CDR3 loop spans 14 amino acids. Germline CDR1 reads MDHEN; CDR2 reads SYDVKM. V was pared by 6 bases and J by 7 bases, with 16 bases between. Based on the CDR3 plus reference TRBV28 and TRBJ1-5, the full variable domain is DVKVTQSSRYLVKRTGEKVFLECVQDMDHENMFWYRQDPGLGLRLIYFSYDVKMKEKGDIPEGYSVSREKKERFSLILESASTNQTSMYLCASRLTGGGQPQHFGDGTRLSIL.

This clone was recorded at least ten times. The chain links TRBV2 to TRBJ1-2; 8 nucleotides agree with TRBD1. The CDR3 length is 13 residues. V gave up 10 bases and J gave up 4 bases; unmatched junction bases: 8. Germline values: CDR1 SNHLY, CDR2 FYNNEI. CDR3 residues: CATRDRRTYGYTF. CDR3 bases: TGTGCCACCCGGGACAGGCGTACCTATGGCTACACCTTC.

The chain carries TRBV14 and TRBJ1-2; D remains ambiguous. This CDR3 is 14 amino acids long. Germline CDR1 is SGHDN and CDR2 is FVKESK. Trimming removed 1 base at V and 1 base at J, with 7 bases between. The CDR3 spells CASSQGSRNYGYTF. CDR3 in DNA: TGTGCCAGCAGCCAAGGCAGTCGTAACTATGGCTACACCTTC. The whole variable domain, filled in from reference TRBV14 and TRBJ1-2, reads EAGVTQFPSHSVIEKGQTVTLRCDPISGHDNLYWYRRVMGKEIKFLLHFVKESKQDESGMPNNRFLAERTGGTYSTLKVQPAELEDSGVYFCASSQGSRNYGYTFGSGTRLTVV.